The clone carrying this T cell receptor (beta chain) was seen more than once but under ten times. The data originate from a study of CD8 T cells in Susac syndrome. cDNA came from about 0.51 to 1 ug RNA primed by random hexamers. Amplification of TCR beta CDR3 was carried out by immunoSEQ multiplex PCR, which covered 54 Vbeta and 13 Jbeta segments. TCRdb recomputed calls from the immunoSEQ multiplex PCR reads with MiXCR, one row per CDR3 protein. Of under 250,000 distinct CDR3 sequences listed, roughly 95% are singletons. There are 14 residues in the CDR3. The V and J ends lost 1 base and 5 bases respectively, with 9 bases between them. From germline, CDR1 is SGHRS and CDR2 YFSETQ.

Sequencing was carried out using CD4+ T cells from PBMCs. This sequence joins TRBV5-1 and TRBJ2-2; D gene ambiguous. The source is a human donor with multiple sclerosis. The CDR3 DNA is TGCGCCAGCAGCTTGAGGCCCAGTACCGGGGAGCTGTTTTTT. It yields the protein CASSLRPSTGELFF.